This T cell receptor beta chain is drawn from a study of T cells in narcolepsy. For the study at large: Patients with NT1 or NT2 and healthy control donors were enrolled.

This clone was observed a few times. Its target is not known. Within the sample, other DNA sequences also encode this same CDR3. Clones were read by immunoSEQ multiplex PCR, and TCRdb kept only the in-frame ones, dropping some. The sample has tens of thousands of clones; approximately 78% are singletons. The CDR3 covers 15 residues. Germline V lookup: CDR1 MNHEY, CDR2 SVGAGI. The V gene end was trimmed by 6 bases and the J gene end by 2 bases; junction bases not matched to a gene: 4. Study observations and caveats: Some memory CD4+ repertoires had no autoreactive clone sequences. Healthy controls reportedly lacked the autoreactive clonotypes serially found in patients' blood. Comparing one patient's CSF and blood CD4+ clonotypes highlighted HCRT- and TRIB2-specific autoreactive clonotypes.

Sequenced input: CD45RA- memory CD4+ T cells from PBMCs. This receptor was identified in a human donor with narcolepsy. V and J are TRBV6-5 and TRBJ1-5; TRBD1 aligns across 10 bases. In DNA, the CDR3 is TGTGCCAGCAGCCCCGGGACAGGGGGCAATCAGCCCCAGCATTTT. It specifies CASSPGTGGNQPQHF.